These 6 T cell receptor beta chains came from one sample sequenced in a study of T cells after yellow fever vaccination. In TCRdb, the 5' RACE reads were re-called with MiXCR into one record per CDR3 protein. Of 50,000 or so distinct CDR3 sequences listed, 7.4% were seen once; the top ten hold 28%. The starting material was CD8+ T cells sorted from PBMCs, obtained around 16 days after the first yellow fever vaccination. These receptors all stem from a man younger than 35 who received the YFV17D yellow fever vaccine.

The CDR3 DNA follows: TGCAGTGCTAGGTTCGGGCTTTTCGTGGGGGGCTCCTACAATGAGCAGTTCTTC. Amino acid sequence: CSARFGLFVGGSYNEQFF. The chain carries TRBV20-1 and TRBJ2-1, with TRBD2 as a possible D gene (6 bases). Trimming cost V 3 bases and J 0 bases, with 21 bases left between them. The CDR3 loop spans 18 amino acids. Germline V lookup: CDR1 DFQATT, CDR2 SNEGSKA (reference sequence).

This clonotype appeared many times. The chain has TRBV9 and TRBJ2-2, with D hard to call. This CDR3 contains 14 residues. Germline V gene sequence: CDR1 SGDLS, CDR2 YYNGEE. V was trimmed by 1 base and J by 7 bases, leaving 11 bases between them. Here the CDR3 reads CASSVFGSGGELFF. CDR3 coding DNA: TGTGCCAGCAGCGTATTTGGTTCCGGCGGGGAGCTGTTTTTT.

Details on this clonotype: Being one base from a much bigger clone, this may be a read error. The rearrangement uses TRBV4-1 and TRBJ2-3; tentative D call: TRBD2 (5 bases). There are 15 residues in the CDR3. The germline CDR1 and CDR2 sequences are MGHRA and YSYEKL. Here the CDR3 DNA reads TGCGCCAGCAGCCACCTGGCGGGTATCACAAATACGCAGTATTTT. Translating it yields CASSHLAGITNTQYF.

This clonotype has at least ten counts. This chain joins TRBV5-1 and TRBJ2-1, with 8 positions matching TRBD1. Trimming cost V 0 bases and J 2 bases; bases outside gene matches: 7. The CDR3 contains 17 residues. Looked up from germline, CDR1 is SGHRS and CDR2 is YFSETQ. CDR3 residues: CASSLGRGPPPYNEQFF. CDR3 in DNA: TGCGCCAGCAGCTTGGGCAGGGGGCCACCTCCCTACAATGAGCAGTTCTTC.

This clonotype appeared many times. The chain recombines TRBV7-6 with TRBJ2-3; tentatively, D is TRBD1 (6 bases). The V gene lost 5 bases and the J gene lost 1 base, with 13 bases spanning the gap. This CDR3 contains 15 residues. Germline loops: CDR1 SGHVS, CDR2 FNYEAQ. In DNA form, the CDR3 reads TGTGCCAGCAGCCCAGACAGGAGTCGCACAGATACGCAGTATTTT. It specifies CASSPDRSRTDTQYF.

Note on this clonotype: One base away lies a much larger clone, so this may be a sequencing read error. The chain is built from TRBV6-2 or TRBV6-3 and TRBJ2-7; D remains unclear. CDR1 is MNHEY, CDR2 SVGEGT, per germline. V lost 8 bases and J 0 bases, leaving 11 bases between the germline ends. The CDR3 loop spans 13 amino acids. The CDR3 sequence: CASAQTLSYEQYV. The CDR3 DNA reads as TGTGCCAGCGCACAAACCCTCTCCTACGAGCAGTACGTC.